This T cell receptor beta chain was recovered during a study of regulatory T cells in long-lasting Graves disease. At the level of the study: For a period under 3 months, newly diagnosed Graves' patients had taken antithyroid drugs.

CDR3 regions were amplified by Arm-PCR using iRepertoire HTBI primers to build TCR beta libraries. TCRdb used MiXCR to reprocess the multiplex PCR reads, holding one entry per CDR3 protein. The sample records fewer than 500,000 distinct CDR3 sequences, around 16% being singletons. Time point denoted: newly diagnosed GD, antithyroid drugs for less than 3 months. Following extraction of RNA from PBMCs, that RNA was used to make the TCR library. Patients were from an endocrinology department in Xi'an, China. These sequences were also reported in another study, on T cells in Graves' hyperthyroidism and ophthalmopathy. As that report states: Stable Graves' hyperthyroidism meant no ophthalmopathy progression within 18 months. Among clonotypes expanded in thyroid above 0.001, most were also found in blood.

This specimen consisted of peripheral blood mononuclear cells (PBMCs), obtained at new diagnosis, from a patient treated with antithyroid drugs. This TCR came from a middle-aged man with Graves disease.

For the CDR3, the DNA is TGTGCCAGCTCACCGACAGTAGAATCTAACTATGGCTACACCTTC. Its protein is CASSPTVESNYGYTF. The chain is built from TRBV18 and TRBJ1-2; tentative D call: TRBD1 (5 bases). This CDR3 is 15 amino acids long. Deletions cut 3 bases from V and 0 bases from J, with 11 bases between. CDR1 is KGHSH and CDR2 is LQKENI in the germline V gene.